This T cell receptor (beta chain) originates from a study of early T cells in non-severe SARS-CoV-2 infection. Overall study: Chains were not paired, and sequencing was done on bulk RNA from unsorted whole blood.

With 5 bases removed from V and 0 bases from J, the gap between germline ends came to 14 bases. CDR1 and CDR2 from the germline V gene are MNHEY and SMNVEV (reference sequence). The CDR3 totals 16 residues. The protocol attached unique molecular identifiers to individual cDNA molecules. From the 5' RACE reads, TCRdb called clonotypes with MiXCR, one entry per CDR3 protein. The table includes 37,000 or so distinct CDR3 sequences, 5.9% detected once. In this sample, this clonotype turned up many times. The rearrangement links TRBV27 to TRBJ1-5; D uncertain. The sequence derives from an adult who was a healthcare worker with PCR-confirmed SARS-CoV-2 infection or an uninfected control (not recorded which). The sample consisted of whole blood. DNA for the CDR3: TGTGCCAGCAGTCCCGACTATGGGGTTAGCAATCAGCCCCAGCATTTT. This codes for CASSPDYGVSNQPQHF.